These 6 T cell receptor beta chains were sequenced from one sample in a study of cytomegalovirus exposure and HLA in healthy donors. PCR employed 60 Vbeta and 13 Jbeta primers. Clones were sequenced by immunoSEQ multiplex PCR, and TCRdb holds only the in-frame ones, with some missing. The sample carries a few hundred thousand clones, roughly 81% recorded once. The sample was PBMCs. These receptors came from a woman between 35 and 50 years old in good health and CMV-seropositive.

In DNA, the CDR3 is TGTGCCAGTAGTATTGTAGCCTCCTCCTACAATGAGCAGTTCTTC. Translating gives CASSIVASSYNEQFF. V gene TRBV19 combines with J gene TRBJ2-1; no reliable D call. V dropped 3 bases and J dropped 0 bases, with 9 bases sitting between them. This CDR3 is built from 15 residues. CDR1 LNHDA and CDR2 SQIVND come from the germline V gene (reference sequence).

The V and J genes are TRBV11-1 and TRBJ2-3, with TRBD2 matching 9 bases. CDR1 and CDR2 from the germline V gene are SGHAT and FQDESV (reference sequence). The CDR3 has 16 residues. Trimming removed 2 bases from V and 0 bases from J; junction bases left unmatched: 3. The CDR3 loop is CASSLRLAASTDTQYF. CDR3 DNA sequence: TGTGCCAGCAGCTTAAGACTAGCGGCTAGCACAGATACGCAGTATTTT.

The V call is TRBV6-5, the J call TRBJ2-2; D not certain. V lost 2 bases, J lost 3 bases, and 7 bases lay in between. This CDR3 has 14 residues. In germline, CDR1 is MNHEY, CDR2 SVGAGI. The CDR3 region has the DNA TGTGCCAGCAGTTACCTCACTGACACCGGGGAGCTGTTTTTT. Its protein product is CASSYLTDTGELFF.

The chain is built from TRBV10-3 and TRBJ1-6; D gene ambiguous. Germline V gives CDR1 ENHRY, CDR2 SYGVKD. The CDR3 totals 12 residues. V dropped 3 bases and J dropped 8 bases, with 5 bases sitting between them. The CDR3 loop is CAISDGDSPLHF. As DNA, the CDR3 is TGTGCCATCAGTGACGGGGATTCACCCCTCCACTTT.

CDR3 in DNA: TGTGCCAGCAGCCCGGGGGGTTTTAATAATGAAAAACTGTTTTTT. It codes for CASSPGGFNNEKLFF. V gene TRBV7-2 combines with J gene TRBJ1-4, with D possibly TRBD1 on 5 matching bases. V was clipped by 5 bases and J by 4 bases, with 14 bases between them. The CDR3 runs 15 residues. The germline V gene encodes CDR1 SGHTA and CDR2 FQGNSA.

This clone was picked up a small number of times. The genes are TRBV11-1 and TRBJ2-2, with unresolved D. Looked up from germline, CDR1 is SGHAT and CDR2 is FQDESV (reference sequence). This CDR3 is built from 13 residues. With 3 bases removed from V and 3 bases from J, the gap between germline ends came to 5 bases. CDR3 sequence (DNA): TGTGCCAGCAGCTTCTCTCACACCGGGGAGCTGTTTTTT. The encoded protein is CASSFSHTGELFF.